The 30 T cell receptor beta chains in this list originate from one sample, sequenced in a study of radiation and T cells in renal cell carcinoma. Time point of the sample: blood 2 weeks post-SBRT. Sample treatment: 15 Gy SBRT to primary tumor, nephrectomy 4 weeks later. Clones were sequenced by immunoSEQ multiplex PCR, and TCRdb holds only the in-frame ones, with some missing. There are 100,000 to 150,000 clones in the sample; 88% occur only once, and nearly 6% lies in the top ten. Sequenced here: blood, sampled from a patient whose treatment included radiotherapy and nephrectomy. The receptors stem from a woman aged 65 to 85 with renal cell carcinoma.

This chain joins TRBV5-4 and TRBJ1-2; 7 bases are a match to TRBD1. Germline-derived CDR1 and CDR2 are SGHNT and YYREEE (reference sequence). The CDR3 is 15 amino acids. V lost 4 bases, J lost 4 bases, and 10 bases stayed unmatched. The CDR3 sequence is CASSIPGGQLYGYTF. The DNA of the CDR3 is TGTGCCAGCAGCATCCCGGGGGGACAGCTCTATGGCTACACCTTC.

V and J are TRBV7-9 and TRBJ2-5, with 7 bases identical to TRBD1. The CDR3 length is 14 residues. The J segment lost 5 bases and the V segment lost 11 bases, leaving 14 bases of the junction unmatched. Germline V gives CDR1 SEHNR, CDR2 FQNEAQ (reference sequence). This CDR3 is CAVPFRDSAETQYF. DNA for the CDR3: TGTGCCGTCCCTTTCCGGGACAGCGCTGAGACCCAGTACTTC.

V is TRBV7-9 and J is TRBJ1-6, with D maybe TRBD1 (5 bases). From germline, CDR1 is SEHNR and CDR2 FQNEAQ (reference sequence). There are 16 residues in the CDR3. The germline V and J ends were trimmed by 0 bases and 6 bases, with 12 bases remaining between them. The chain's CDR3 is CASSLASGSGNSPLHF. CDR3 DNA: TGTGCCAGCAGCTTAGCGTCAGGGAGTGGTAATTCACCCCTCCACTTT.

This chain connects TRBV5-6 to TRBJ1-1, with no clear D. CDR3 length: 14 residues. The V gene lost 4 bases and the J gene lost 1 base, with 11 bases spanning the gap. Germline CDR1 and CDR2: SGHDT and YYEEEE. CDR3 sequence: CASSPESRNTEAFF. For the CDR3, the DNA is TGTGCCAGCAGCCCCGAATCCCGGAACACTGAAGCTTTCTTT.

The chain joins TRBV28 to TRBJ1-1; perhaps TRBD1 as D (5 bases). V lost 6 bases and J lost 1, with 24 bases in between. Germline-derived CDR1 and CDR2 are MDHEN and SYDVKM. The length of the CDR3 is 18 residues. The CDR3 sequence: CASRTHLTGTLKNTEAFF. The CDR3 region has the DNA TGTGCCAGCAGAACACACCTAACCGGGACCCTCAAGAACACTGAAGCTTTCTTT.

This chain links TRBV14 with TRBJ2-4, with TRBD1 matching over 7 bases. This CDR3 has 17 residues. The germline CDR1 and CDR2 sequences are SGHDN and FVKESK. The V segment lost 0 bases and the J segment 6 bases; nucleotides outside the gene matches: 11. The CDR3 spells CASSQEGYRGSLNIQYF. The CDR3 bases are TGTGCCAGCAGCCAAGAGGGGTACAGGGGATCGTTAAACATTCAGTACTTC. The full variable domain, in which reference TRBV14 and TRBJ2-4 provide the parts outside the CDR3, is EAGVTQFPSHSVIEKGQTVTLRCDPISGHDNLYWYRRVMGKEIKFLLHFVKESKQDESGMPNNRFLAERTGGTYSTLKVQPAELEDSGVYFCASSQEGYRGSLNIQYFGAGTRLSVL.

The chain links TRBV6-1 to TRBJ2-3; 11 nucleotides align to TRBD2. This CDR3 has 17 residues. Germline V gene sequence: CDR1 MNHNS, CDR2 SASEGT. V lost 1 base, J lost 2 bases, and 5 bases stayed unmatched. The CDR3 loop reads CASSEEASGGTTDTQYF. Written as DNA, the CDR3 is TGTGCCAGCAGTGAAGAGGCTAGCGGGGGGACCACAGATACGCAGTATTTT.

This chain links TRBV19 with TRBJ1-6; 7 nucleotides align to TRBD1. The CDR3 covers 14 residues. Germline assignment: CDR1 LNHDA and CDR2 SQIVND (reference sequence). J lost 7 bases, V lost 5 bases, and 5 bases had no gene match. In DNA form, the CDR3 reads TGTGCCAGTAGTGTCAGGGGGGGGAATTCACCCCTCCACTTT. Amino acids: CASSVRGGNSPLHF.

The CDR3 sequence: CASSLDPQWGYNEKLFF. In DNA, the CDR3 is TGCGCCAGCAGCTTGGATCCTCAATGGGGTTACAATGAAAAACTGTTTTTT. V gene TRBV5-1 combines with J gene TRBJ1-4, with no clear D. The V end was cut by 0 bases, the J end by 5 bases, with 17 bases between. The germline gives CDR1 SGHRS, CDR2 YFSETQ. This CDR3 spans 17 amino acids. The full variable domain, in which reference TRBV5-1 and TRBJ1-4 provide the parts outside the CDR3, is KAGVTQTPRYLIKTRGQQVTLSCSPISGHRSVSWYQQTPGQGLQFLFEYFSETQRNKGNFPGRFSGRQFSNSRSEMNVSTLELGDSALYLCASSLDPQWGYNEKLFFGSGTQLSVL.

The CDR3 protein is CASGDGLASYNEQFF. The CDR3 DNA reads TGCGCCAGCGGGGATGGACTAGCATCCTACAATGAGCAGTTCTTC. V gene TRBV5-1 combines with J gene TRBJ2-1; 8 bases are shared with TRBD2. This CDR3 contains 15 residues. Germline values: CDR1 SGHRS, CDR2 YFSETQ. V was pared by 7 bases and J by 1 base, with 7 bases of the junction left unmatched. Together with reference TRBV5-1 and TRBJ2-1, the CDR3 gives the full variable domain: KAGVTQTPRYLIKTRGQQVTLSCSPISGHRSVSWYQQTPGQGLQFLFEYFSETQRNKGNFPGRFSGRQFSNSRSEMNVSTLELGDSALYLCASGDGLASYNEQFFGPGTRLTVL.

V gene TRBV5-1 combines with J gene TRBJ2-3; D is ambiguous. V shed 0 bases and J shed 0 bases, with 14 bases lying between them. The CDR3 sequence is 17 residues long. In germline, CDR1 is SGHRS, CDR2 YFSETQ. The CDR3 bases are TGCGCCAGCAGCTTGGGCCTGACACGTTCTAGCACAGATACGCAGTATTTT. Residues: CASSLGLTRSSTDTQYF.

The rearrangement joins TRBV6-5 to TRBJ1-1; no definite D call. From germline, CDR1 is MNHEY and CDR2 SVGAGI. The CDR3 is 14 residues long. Trimming took off 1 base at V and 1 base at J, with 7 bases between the two ends. The CDR3 DNA reads as TGTGCCAGCAGTTACTACCGGACGAACACTGAAGCTTTCTTT. It codes for CASSYYRTNTEAFF.

The V and J genes are TRBV18 and TRBJ2-5, with D perhaps TRBD2 (6 bases). This CDR3 spans 13 amino acids. Germline V gene sequence: CDR1 KGHSH, CDR2 LQKENI. The V end lost 6 bases, the J end lost 7 bases, and 15 bases lay between the germline ends. CDR3 residues: CASSSGEMATQYF. The CDR3 region has the DNA TGTGCCAGCTCCTCGGGAGAGATGGCGACCCAGTACTTC. The variable domain in full, completed from reference TRBV18 and TRBJ2-5, reads NAGVMQNPRHLVRRRGQEARLRCSPMKGHSHVYWYRQLPEEGLKFMVYLQKENIIDESGMPKERFSAEFPKEGPSILRIQQVVRGDSAAYFCASSSGEMATQYFGPGTRLLVL.

This chain links TRBV18 with TRBJ2-1; 9 bases line up with TRBD1. The CDR3 contains 16 residues. Germline loops: CDR1 KGHSH, CDR2 LQKENI. Trimming cost V 5 bases and J 1 base; bases outside gene matches: 6. Here the CDR3 reads CASSDSGTGSYNEQFF. DNA of the CDR3: TGTGCCAGCTCAGATTCCGGGACAGGGTCCTACAATGAGCAGTTCTTC.

The genes are TRBV5-1 and TRBJ2-4; D remains ambiguous. The V and J ends lost 0 bases and 1 base respectively, with 8 bases between them. CDR1 and CDR2 from the germline V gene are SGHRS and YFSETQ. This CDR3 is 15 amino acids long. The CDR3 region has the DNA TGCGCCAGCAGCTTGGACAGCTCGGCCAAAAACATTCAGTACTTC. This encodes CASSLDSSAKNIQYF. Full variable domain (missing parts from reference TRBV5-1 and TRBJ2-4): KAGVTQTPRYLIKTRGQQVTLSCSPISGHRSVSWYQQTPGQGLQFLFEYFSETQRNKGNFPGRFSGRQFSNSRSEMNVSTLELGDSALYLCASSLDSSAKNIQYFGAGTRLSVL.

The V call is TRBV4-3, the J call TRBJ1-2, with D perhaps matching TRBD1 (6 bases). The CDR3 is 14 amino acids. Germline V gene lookup returns CDR1 LGHNA and CDR2 YSLEER. V was clipped by 2 bases and J by 6 bases, with 13 bases between them. The CDR3 is CASSQNTGSHGYTF. For the CDR3, the DNA is TGCGCCAGCAGCCAAAATACAGGGAGCCATGGCTACACCTTC.

The CDR3 coding sequence is TGTGCCAGCAGCTTAGGACGGCGACCGAATTATAATTCACCCCTCCACTTT. Residues: CASSLGRRPNYNSPLHF. This chain uses TRBV7-2 with TRBJ1-6; D remains unclear. The germline CDR1 and CDR2 sequences are SGHTA and FQGNSA. The CDR3 totals 17 residues. V lost 1 base and J lost 4, with 14 bases in between.

V and J are TRBV2 and TRBJ1-5; 8 bases align to TRBD1. Germline V gene data show CDR1 as SNHLY and CDR2 as FYNNEI. J was trimmed by 3 bases and V by 3 bases; bases with no gene match: 4. This CDR3 contains 15 residues. CDR3 nucleotide sequence: TGTGCCAGCAGTGAGAGGACAGGGACCAATCAGCCCCAGCATTTT. It yields the protein CASSERTGTNQPQHF.

This clone was found a few times. The chain carries TRBV5-6 and TRBJ1-1; D is unclear. CDR1 and CDR2 from the germline V gene are SGHDT and YYEEEE. The CDR3 totals 13 residues. The V end was cut by 6 bases, the J end by 0 bases, with 9 bases between. CDR3 amino acids: CASTRRLNTEAFF. Here the CDR3 DNA reads TGTGCCAGCACCCGCCGGCTGAACACTGAAGCTTTCTTT.

The chain couples TRBV15 to TRBJ1-1; tentatively, D is TRBD1 (5 bases). V was clipped by 1 base and J by 3 bases, with 15 bases between them. Per the germline V gene, CDR1 is LNHNV and CDR2 is YYDKDF (reference sequence). This CDR3 spans 16 amino acids. The CDR3 loop reads CATSRAMAGKYTEAFF. The CDR3 DNA sequence: TGTGCCACCAGCAGAGCTATGGCAGGGAAGTACACTGAAGCTTTCTTT.

V gene TRBV29-1 combines with J gene TRBJ2-1; D is ambiguous. This CDR3 has 14 amino acids. The V and J ends lost 1 base and 7 bases respectively, with 14 bases between them. CDR1 and CDR2 (germline): SQVTM, ANQGSEA. The CDR3 sequence: CSVEVRQEVNEQFF. Here the CDR3 DNA reads TGCAGCGTTGAAGTGCGCCAAGAGGTGAATGAGCAGTTCTTC.

The CDR3 DNA reads TGTGCCAGCACTGGGCCCGGGGACAGATCTTACACCTTC. This encodes CASTGPGDRSYTF. This chain uses TRBV28 with TRBJ1-2; TRBD1 matches at 7 bases. Germline loops: CDR1 MDHEN, CDR2 SYDVKM. Trimming took 7 bases from V and 11 from J; bases not matched to a gene: 13. The CDR3 contains 13 residues.

V gene TRBV7-2 combines with J gene TRBJ1-5; D possibly corresponds to TRBD1 (6 bases). V was shortened by 6 bases and J by 3 bases, with 15 bases between the two germline ends. The CDR3 has 15 amino acids. Germline V gene lookup returns CDR1 SGHTA and CDR2 FQGNSA. CDR3 loop: CASSLQRGANQPQHF. The DNA of the CDR3 is TGTGCCAGCAGTCTCCAGCGGGGGGCCAATCAGCCCCAGCATTTT. Full variable domain (outside the CDR3, taken from reference TRBV7-2 and TRBJ1-5): GAGVSQSPSNKVTEKGKDVELRCDPISGHTALYWYRQSLGQGLEFLIYFQGNSAPDKSGLPSDRFSAERTGGSVSTLTIQRTQQEDSAVYLCASSLQRGANQPQHFGDGTRLSIL.

The chain combines TRBV10-3 with TRBJ2-1; D gene ambiguous. The CDR3 totals 12 residues. CDR1 is ENHRY and CDR2 is SYGVKD in the germline V gene. V was clipped by 4 bases and J by 5 bases, with 6 bases between them. The CDR3 region is CAISVNNNEQFF. CDR3 nucleotide sequence: TGTGCCATCAGTGTCAACAACAATGAGCAGTTCTTC.

This sequence joins TRBV11-3 and TRBJ1-6, with D unresolved. Germline-derived CDR1 and CDR2 are SGHNT and YENEEA. Deletions cut 2 bases from V and 9 bases from J, with 11 bases between. CDR3 size: 14 residues. For the CDR3, the DNA is TGTGCCAGCAGCTTAAGCCCACAAGGTTCACCCCTCCACTTT. It is translated as CASSLSPQGSPLHF.

The count of this clone is one. The final CDR3 position lacks the conserved phenylalanine or tryptophan, pointing to a likely read error. The V call is TRBV15, the J call TRBJ2-7, with 12 bases identical to TRBD1. The V segment lost 7 bases and the J segment 5 bases; nucleotides outside the gene matches: 6. The germline CDR1 and CDR2 sequences are LNHNV and YYDKDF (reference sequence). The CDR3 contains 14 residues. In DNA, the CDR3 is TGTGCCACCACCCCTGGGGACAGGGGGCACGAGCAGTACCTC. This translates into CATTPGDRGHEQYL.

This rearrangement joins TRBV29-1 to TRBJ2-1; 15 bases align to TRBD2. CDR3 length: 14 amino acids. Germline V gene data show CDR1 as SQVTM and CDR2 as ANQGSEA. Germline trimming cut 6 bases from V and 9 bases from J; bases unmatched to any gene: 6. The CDR3 spells CSVRTSGGGGEQFF. The CDR3, as DNA: TGCAGCGTGAGGACTAGCGGGGGGGGTGGTGAGCAGTTCTTC.

The V call is TRBV7-2, the J call TRBJ2-1; no firm D call. V lost 7 bases and J 9 bases, leaving 13 bases between the germline ends. Germline V gives CDR1 SGHTA, CDR2 FQGNSA. This CDR3 has 12 amino acids. The CDR3 reads CASTLVEREQFF. The CDR3 DNA sequence: TGTGCCAGCACTCTTGTTGAACGTGAGCAGTTCTTC. Full variable domain (remainder filled in from reference TRBV7-2 and TRBJ2-1): GAGVSQSPSNKVTEKGKDVELRCDPISGHTALYWYRQSLGQGLEFLIYFQGNSAPDKSGLPSDRFSAERTGGSVSTLTIQRTQQEDSAVYLCASTLVEREQFFGPGTRLTVL.

The chain recombines TRBV2 with TRBJ1-2, with D possibly matching TRBD1 (6 bases). Germline-derived CDR1 and CDR2 are SNHLY and FYNNEI. Trimming left V 4 bases short and J 8 bases short, with 17 bases between. The CDR3 has 14 residues. The CDR3 region has the DNA TGTGCCAGCAGTGCGTCCTCGGGGGCGCGGGGCTACACCTTC. Translation gives CASSASSGARGYTF.

V gene TRBV6-5 combines with J gene TRBJ2-5; 9 bases fit TRBD2. Germline V gives CDR1 MNHEY, CDR2 SVGAGI. The CDR3 covers 15 residues. V lost 5 bases, J lost 0 bases, and 4 bases stayed unmatched. In nucleotides, the CDR3 is TGTGCCAGCAGTCCAAGCGGGGGGTACCAAGAGACCCAGTACTTC. Translation: CASSPSGGYQETQYF.